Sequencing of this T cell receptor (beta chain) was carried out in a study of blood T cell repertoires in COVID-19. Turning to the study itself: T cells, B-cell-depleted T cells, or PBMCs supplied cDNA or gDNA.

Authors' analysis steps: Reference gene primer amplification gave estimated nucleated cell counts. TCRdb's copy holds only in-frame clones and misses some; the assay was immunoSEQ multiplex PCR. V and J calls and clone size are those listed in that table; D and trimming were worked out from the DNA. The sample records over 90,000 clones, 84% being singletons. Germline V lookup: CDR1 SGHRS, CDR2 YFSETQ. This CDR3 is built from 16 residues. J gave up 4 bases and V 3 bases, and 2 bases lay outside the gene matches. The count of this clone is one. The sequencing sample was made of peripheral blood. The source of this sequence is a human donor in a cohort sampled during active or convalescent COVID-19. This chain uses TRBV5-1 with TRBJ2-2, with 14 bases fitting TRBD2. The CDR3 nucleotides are TGCGCCAGCAGCTGGACTAGCGGGGGGAGCACCGGGGAGCTGTTTTTT. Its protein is CASSWTSGGSTGELFF.